This entry lists 18 T cell receptor beta chains sequenced from one sample in a study of early T cells in non-severe SARS-CoV-2 infection. TCRdb fed the 5' RACE reads into MiXCR, producing one record per CDR3 protein. Here the sample spans 15,000 to 20,000 distinct CDR3 sequences, under 7.5% being singletons. What was sequenced was whole blood. The receptor source for this set is an adult who was a healthcare worker with PCR-confirmed SARS-CoV-2 infection or an uninfected control (not recorded which).

The V and J genes are TRBV28 and TRBJ1-5; 7 bases align to TRBD1. The CDR3 runs 15 residues. The V and J ends lost 6 bases and 2 bases, in that order; junction bases with no gene match: 7. Germline V CDR1 and CDR2: MDHEN, SYDVKM. CDR3 bases: TGTGCCAGCAGACCGACAGGGTCGGGCAATCAGCCCCAGCATTTT. The encoded protein is CASRPTGSGNQPQHF.

This clonotype has ten or more counts. V usage is TRBV20-1 and J usage is TRBJ1-2; D call uncertain. The V end lost 6 bases, the J end lost 0 bases, and 23 bases lay between the germline ends. The CDR3 loop spans 17 amino acids. Per the germline V gene, CDR1 is DFQATT and CDR2 is SNEGSKA (reference sequence). The CDR3 spells CSADTFGVTSSNYGYTF. The DNA of the CDR3 is TGCAGTGCAGATACTTTCGGCGTGACCTCCTCTAACTATGGCTACACCTTC.

By sample share, this clonotype is medium-sized (0.01 to 0.1%). The chain joins TRBV9 to TRBJ2-6, with D unclear. The ends were cut back, 3 bases at V and 3 bases at J, with 1 base in the middle. Germline loops: CDR1 SGDLS, CDR2 YYNGEE. This CDR3 is 12 amino acids long. For the CDR3, the DNA is TGTGCCAGCAGCGGTGGGGCCAACGTCCTGACTTTC. The encoded protein is CASSGGANVLTF.

This chain joins TRBV7-2 and TRBJ2-7; D possibly corresponds to TRBD1 (6 bases). The CDR3 runs 14 residues. Per the germline V gene, CDR1 is SGHTA and CDR2 is FQGNSA. V was shortened by 10 bases and J by 0 bases, with 16 bases between the two germline ends. The CDR3 nucleotides read TGTGCCATCGCACTACAGGGCCTCTCCTACGAGCAGTACTTC. The encoded protein is CAIALQGLSYEQYF.

This clonotype occurred many times. The V call is TRBV4-2, the J call TRBJ2-3; tentatively, D is TRBD2 (6 bases). The CDR3 loop spans 16 amino acids. Germline values: CDR1 LGHNA, CDR2 YNFKEQ. V was pared by 0 bases and J by 4 bases, with 14 bases between. The CDR3, as DNA: TGTGCCAGCAGCCAAGAAAAGACTAGGATCGCAGATACGCAGTATTTT. This gives the protein CASSQEKTRIADTQYF.

This clonotype was counted at least ten times. The chain is built from TRBV20-1 and TRBJ2-3, with 10 nucleotides matching TRBD2. Germline V CDR1 and CDR2: DFQATT, SNEGSKA (reference sequence). Trimming took 6 bases from V and 2 from J; bases not matched to a gene: 5. The CDR3 has 14 amino acids. The CDR3 DNA reads TGCAGTGCCCCAGGACTAGCGGACACAGATACGCAGTATTTT. This codes for CSAPGLADTDTQYF.

There are many counts of this clonotype. This chain connects TRBV6-5 to TRBJ2-4; maybe TRBD2 (5 bases). V lost 6 bases to trimming and J lost 0 bases, with 12 bases between them. The germline V gene has CDR1 MNHEY and CDR2 SVGAGI. The CDR3 consists of 15 residues. The CDR3 protein is CASRRDALAKNIQYF. For the CDR3, the DNA is TGTGCCAGCAGGAGGGATGCTCTAGCCAAAAACATTCAGTACTTC.

There are a few counts of this clonotype. The chain recombines TRBV12-3 or TRBV12-4 with TRBJ2-5; 7 bases match TRBD2. With V trimmed by 8 bases and J by 1 base, 1 base remained unmatched. The CDR3 runs 12 residues. In DNA, the CDR3 is TGTGCCAGCCGGGGGGTCCAAGAGACCCAGTACTTC. Its protein is CASRGVQETQYF.

The sample holds many counts of this clonotype. This CDR3 is CASSQGGQGLFNSPLHF. CDR3 DNA sequence: TGTGCCAGCAGCCAAGGTGGACAGGGCCTCTTTAATTCACCCCTCCACTTT. The genes are TRBV3-1 and TRBJ1-6; 8 bases are a match to TRBD1. J lost 6 bases, V lost 1 base, and 8 bases had no gene match. Germline V CDR1 and CDR2: LGHDT, YNNKEL (reference sequence). This CDR3 comprises 17 residues.

This clonotype was observed at least ten times. The gene calls are TRBV20-1 and TRBJ2-1; D remains unclear. The V end lost 5 bases, the J end lost 4 bases, and 15 bases lay between the germline ends. The CDR3 spans 14 residues. In germline, CDR1 is DFQATT, CDR2 SNEGSKA (reference sequence). The CDR3 loop is CSAVSFPYYNEQFF. The CDR3 nucleotides are TGCAGTGCTGTCTCTTTTCCCTATTACAATGAGCAGTTCTTC.

This clonotype was observed at least ten times. The chain joins TRBV19 to TRBJ2-1; 11 bases line up with TRBD2. The germline V gene encodes CDR1 LNHDA and CDR2 SQIVND (reference sequence). The CDR3 spans 17 residues. With V trimmed by 4 bases and J by 5 bases, 10 bases remained unmatched. This CDR3 is CASSTTKTSGSHNEQFF. CDR3 sequence (DNA): TGTGCCAGTAGTACGACTAAAACTAGCGGGAGCCACAATGAGCAGTTCTTC.

The table lists this clonotype with many counts. The CDR3 here is CASSSSGLTYEQYF. CDR3 nucleotides: TGTGCCAGCAGTTCTAGCGGTTTGACCTACGAGCAGTACTTC. The chain joins TRBV12-3 or TRBV12-4 to TRBJ2-7; 7 bases align to TRBD2. CDR3 length: 14 residues. J lost 2 bases, V lost 4 bases, and 5 bases had no gene match.

This clonotype was observed many times. The V and J genes are TRBV29-1 and TRBJ2-7; D not certain. V lost 7 bases to trimming and J lost 2 bases, with 12 bases between them. The germline V gene encodes CDR1 SQVTM and CDR2 ANQGSEA. The CDR3 loop spans 12 amino acids. The CDR3 DNA reads TGCAGCGCGAAAACTGGCCCCTACGAGCAGTACTTC. It translates to CSAKTGPYEQYF.

V usage is TRBV7-3 and J usage is TRBJ2-3, with 11 bases that match TRBD2. There are 16 residues in the CDR3. Germline loops: CDR1 SGHTA, CDR2 FQGTGA. The junction had 5 bases not matched to a gene; V was cut back by 5 bases and J by 1 base. The CDR3 here is CASSAGLADGTDTQYF. CDR3 sequence (DNA): TGTGCCAGCAGCGCGGGACTAGCGGATGGCACAGATACGCAGTATTTT.

This chain connects TRBV12-3 or TRBV12-4 to TRBJ1-6; the D is unclear. This CDR3 region has 12 residues. Between the trimmed V and J ends, which lost 5 bases and 10 bases, there was a span of 9 bases. The CDR3 loop reads CASSPGASPLHF. CDR3 sequence (DNA): TGTGCCAGCAGTCCGGGAGCGTCACCCCTCCACTTT.

This clonotype came up many times. The chain uses TRBV15 and TRBJ2-7; 8 bases map to TRBD2. CDR1 LNHNV and CDR2 YYDKDF come from the germline V gene (reference sequence). This CDR3 comprises 13 residues. Losses at the gene ends were 4 bases for V and 7 bases for J; bases not matched to a gene: 6. CDR3 region: CATSTYGGEEQYF. In DNA form, the CDR3 reads TGTGCCACCAGCACCTACGGGGGGGAGGAGCAGTACTTC. The full variable domain, with the rest looked up from reference TRBV15 and TRBJ2-7, is DAMVIQNPRYQVTQFGKPVTLSCSQTLNHNVMYWYQQKSSQAPKLLFHYYDKDFNNEADTPDNFQSRRPNTSFCFLDIRSPGLGDTAMYLCATSTYGGEEQYFGPGTRLTVT.

This clonotype came up many times. The chain employs TRBV28 and TRBJ2-3; 10 positions agree with TRBD1. Germline values: CDR1 MDHEN, CDR2 SYDVKM. J was trimmed by 5 bases and V by 7 bases; bases with no gene match: 12. This CDR3 has 16 amino acids. CDR3 nucleotide sequence: TGTGCCAGCACCTCAGGTGGGACAGGGGTTCAAGATACGCAGTATTTT. It translates to CASTSGGTGVQDTQYF.

There are many counts of this clonotype. This rearrangement joins TRBV30 to TRBJ2-1, with TRBD2 identical over 8 bases. The V and J ends lost 5 bases and 7 bases, in that order; junction bases with no gene match: 7. Germline V CDR1 and CDR2: GTSNPN, SVGIG (reference sequence). This CDR3 is 13 amino acids long. CDR3 bases: TGTGCCTGGGGAAGGACTAGCCGGAATGAGCAGTTCTTC. Amino acids: CAWGRTSRNEQFF. Supplemented by reference TRBV30 and TRBJ2-1, the full variable domain reads SQTIHQWPATLVQPVGSPLSLECTVEGTSNPNLYWYRQAAGRGLQLLFYSVGIGQISSEVPQNLSASRPQDRQFILSSKKLLLSDSGFYLCAWGRTSRNEQFFGPGTRLTVL.